This TCR beta chain was found in a study of T cell responses to AZD1222 COVID-19 vaccine (dated by TCRdb to the early 2020s). Study-level background: TCR sequencing covered fewer than 250 trial participants: around 210 given two doses of AZD1222 and 26 given two doses of MenACWY control vaccine. Trial participants were enrolled by age into subgroups of 18-55, 56-69 and 70-plus years, and about 150, 27 and 61 TCR-sequenced participants, respectively, were included in these subgroups.

Study-wide findings and limitations: Conclusions about previously exposed vaccinees are limited, since just five to seven AZD1222 recipients were seropositive for SARS-CoV-2 at baseline. Epitopes outside the regions mutated in the B.1.351 and B.1.1.7 variants were reportedly recognized by nearly half of the unique spike-specific TCRs. Because no day 14 peak-response samples were available, repertoires were characterized only after the peak T cell response. The vaccine-associated CD4 TCRs covered the entire spike protein, and the dominant responses fell in regions 160-218 and 743-854. Participants were mostly white British, with more females than males. The authors suggested clonal diversity may have been underestimated. The 56-69-year group was small, and its depth increase did not reach significance, likely because of low power. After two AZD1222 doses, both the breadth and the depth of spike-specific TCRs were significantly higher than at day 0 and than in MenACWY recipients.

This specimen's time point label, interpreted: about 28 days (+/-7) after the second vaccine dose. AZD1222 recipients whose second dose came at about 4 weeks and those whose second dose came at about 12 weeks were combined into one group, since spike-specific TCR depth and breadth did not differ between the two schedules. The vaccinee samples were drawn from two UK trials, COV001 and COV002, one of which was a single-blind randomized controlled phase 2/3 trial testing AZD1222 (ChAdOx1 nCoV-19) in healthy adults. For TCRbeta chain sequencing, PBMC samples from trial participants were taken at day 0 and at day 28 after the second dose. On this clone: It has no known antigen specificity. No qualities accompany the bases; no much larger clone lies one base away.

The CDR3 regions of human TCRbeta chains were subjected to immunosequencing. Per the authors' processing: Repertoire TCRs were checked for matches against a reference library of SARS-CoV-2-specific TCRs that had been generated using the MIRA antigen-specificity platform. Breadth meant the fraction of unique TCRs that were SARS-CoV-2-associated, whereas depth meant the fraction of total T cells that were SARS-CoV-2-associated. Using the MIRA data, every spike-specific TCR was mapped to the spike region that the TCR reacted to and assigned to either a CD4 or a CD8 class. Log10-transformed breadth and depth values were compared by one-way ANOVA with Sidak's multiple comparisons tests. TCRdb retrieved this table from immuneACCESS and kept in-frame rearrangements only. Not all clones are present; in checked studies, unresolved V genes account for under half, and no reason is known for the remainder. That table furnishes V, J and clone size, whereas the DNA furnished D and trimming. This sample has roughly 110,000 clones in its table, and 90% of those were observed once. In total, the top ten clones hold less than 9.5% of the sample.

Per the germline V gene, SGHAT is the CDR1 and FQNNGV is the CDR2. The CDR3 has 17 amino acids, counting the end cysteine and phenylalanine. The read is trimmed to its CDR3 DNA, 51 bases read in frame from base 1. Ends trimmed: V by 0 bases, J by 5 bases; bases unmatched to a gene: 6. The rearranged segments are TRBV11-2 and TRBJ2-1; 11 nucleotides in the junction match TRBD2. Source: peripheral blood, taken 28 days after the second AZD1222 dose. This sequence was found in an adult who received the AZD1222 COVID-19 vaccine. Here is the DNA: TGTGCCAGCAGCTTAGATCTCAAACTAGCGGGAGACAATGAGCAGTTCTTC. It codes for CASSLDLKLAGDNEQFF.